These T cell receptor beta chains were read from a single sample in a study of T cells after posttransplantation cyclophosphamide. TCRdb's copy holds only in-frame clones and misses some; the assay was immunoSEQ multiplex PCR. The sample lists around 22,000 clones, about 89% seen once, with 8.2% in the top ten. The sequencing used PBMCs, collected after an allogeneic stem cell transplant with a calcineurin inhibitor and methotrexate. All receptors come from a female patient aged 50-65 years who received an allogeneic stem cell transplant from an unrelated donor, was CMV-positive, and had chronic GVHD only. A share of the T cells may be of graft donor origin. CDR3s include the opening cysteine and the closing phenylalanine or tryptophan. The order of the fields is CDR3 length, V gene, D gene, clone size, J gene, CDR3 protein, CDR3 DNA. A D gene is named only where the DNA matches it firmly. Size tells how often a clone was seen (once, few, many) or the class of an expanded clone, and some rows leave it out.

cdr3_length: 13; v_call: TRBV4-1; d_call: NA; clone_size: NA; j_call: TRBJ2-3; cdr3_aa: CASREEAGRRQYF; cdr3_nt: TGCGCCAGCAGGGAGGAGGCGGGGAGGAGGCAGTATTTT
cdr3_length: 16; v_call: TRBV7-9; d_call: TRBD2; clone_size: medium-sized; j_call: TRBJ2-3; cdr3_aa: CASSPLTSASTDTQYF; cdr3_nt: TGTGCCAGCAGCCCCCTGACTAGCGCTAGCACAGATACGCAGTATTTT
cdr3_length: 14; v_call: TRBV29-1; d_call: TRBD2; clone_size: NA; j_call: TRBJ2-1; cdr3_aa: CSGETSGILNEQFF; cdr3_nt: TGCAGCGGGGAAACTAGCGGGATCTTGAATGAGCAGTTCTTC
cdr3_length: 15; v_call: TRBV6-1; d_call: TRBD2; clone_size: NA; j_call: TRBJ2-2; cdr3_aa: CASNLAGEETGELFF; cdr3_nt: TGTGCCAGCAATTTAGCGGGAGAGGAGACCGGGGAGCTGTTTTTT
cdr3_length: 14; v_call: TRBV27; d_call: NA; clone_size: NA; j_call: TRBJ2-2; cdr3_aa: CASSLLGVNGELFF; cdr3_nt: TGTGCCAGCAGTTTATTAGGGGTTAACGGGGAGCTGTTTTTT
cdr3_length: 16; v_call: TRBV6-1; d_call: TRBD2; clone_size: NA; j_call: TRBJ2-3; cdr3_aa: CASSVSSGSGTDTQYF; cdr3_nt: TGTGCCAGCAGTGTCTCGAGCGGGAGCGGCACAGATACGCAGTATTTT
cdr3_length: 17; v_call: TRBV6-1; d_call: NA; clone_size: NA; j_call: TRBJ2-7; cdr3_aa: CASSEEQGGGVPNEQYF; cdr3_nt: TGTGCCAGCAGTGAAGAACAGGGGGGGGGAGTCCCCAACGAGCAGTACTTC
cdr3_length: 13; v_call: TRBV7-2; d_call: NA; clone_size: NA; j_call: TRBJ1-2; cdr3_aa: CASSPPSDYGYTF; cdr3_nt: TGTGCCAGCAGTCCCCCGTCAGACTATGGCTACACCTTC
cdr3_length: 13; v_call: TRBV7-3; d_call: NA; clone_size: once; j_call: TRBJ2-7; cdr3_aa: CASSPPGSHEQYF; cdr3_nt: TGTGCCAGCAGCCCACCGGGGAGCCACGAGCAGTACTTC
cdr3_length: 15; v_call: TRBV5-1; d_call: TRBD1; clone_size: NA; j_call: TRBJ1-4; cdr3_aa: CASSLATGVGEKLFF; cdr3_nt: TGCGCCAGCAGCTTGGCCACAGGGGTCGGTGAAAAACTGTTTTTT
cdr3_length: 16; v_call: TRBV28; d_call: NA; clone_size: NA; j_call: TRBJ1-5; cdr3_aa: CASSLIARVSNQPQHF; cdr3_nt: TGTGCCAGCAGTTTAATCGCCAGGGTGAGCAATCAGCCCCAGCATTTT
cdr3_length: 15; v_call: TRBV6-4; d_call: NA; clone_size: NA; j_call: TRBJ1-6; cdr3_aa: CASSLNIGDNSPLHF; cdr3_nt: TGTGCCAGCAGTTTGAATATCGGAGATAATTCACCCCTCCACTTT
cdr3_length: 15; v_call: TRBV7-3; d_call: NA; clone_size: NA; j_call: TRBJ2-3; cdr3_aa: CASSSIPGSTDTQYF; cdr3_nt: TGTGCCAGCAGCTCTATCCCAGGTAGCACAGATACGCAGTATTTT
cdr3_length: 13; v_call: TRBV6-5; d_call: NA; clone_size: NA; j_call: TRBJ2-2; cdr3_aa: CASSYSSTGELFF; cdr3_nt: TGTGCCAGCAGTTACTCGAGCACCGGGGAGCTGTTTTTT
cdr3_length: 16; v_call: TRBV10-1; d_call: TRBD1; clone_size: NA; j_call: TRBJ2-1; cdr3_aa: CASSRQGPSSYNEQFF; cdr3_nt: TGCGCCAGCAGCCGACAGGGACCGAGCTCCTACAATGAGCAGTTCTTC
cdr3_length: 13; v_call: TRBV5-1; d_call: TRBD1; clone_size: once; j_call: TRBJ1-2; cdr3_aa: CASRRIRQGGYTF; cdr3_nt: TGCGCCAGCAGACGAATCAGACAGGGTGGCTACACCTTC
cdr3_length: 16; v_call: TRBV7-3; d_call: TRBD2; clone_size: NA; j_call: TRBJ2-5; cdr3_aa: CASSLRGTSGRETQYF; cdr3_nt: TGTGCCAGCAGCTTGAGAGGGACTAGCGGGAGGGAGACCCAGTACTTC
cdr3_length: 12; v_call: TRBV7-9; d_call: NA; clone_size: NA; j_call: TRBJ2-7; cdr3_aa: CASSNRAYEQYF; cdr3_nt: TGTGCCAGCAGCAACCGGGCCTACGAGCAGTACTTC
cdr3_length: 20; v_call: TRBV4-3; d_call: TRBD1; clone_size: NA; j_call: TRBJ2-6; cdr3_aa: CASSQEFTGQGVPGANVLTF; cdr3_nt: TGCGCCAGCAGCCAAGAATTTACGGGACAGGGAGTCCCTGGGGCCAACGTCCTGACTTTC
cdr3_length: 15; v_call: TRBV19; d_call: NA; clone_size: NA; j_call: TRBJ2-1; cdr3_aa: CASSIWRHGGNEQFF; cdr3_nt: TGTGCCAGTAGTATTTGGCGGCACGGAGGGAATGAGCAGTTCTTC
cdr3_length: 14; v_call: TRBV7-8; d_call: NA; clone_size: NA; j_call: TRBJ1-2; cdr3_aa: CASSLETGSYGYTF; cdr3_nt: TGTGCCAGCAGCTTAGAAACGGGGTCCTATGGCTACACCTTC
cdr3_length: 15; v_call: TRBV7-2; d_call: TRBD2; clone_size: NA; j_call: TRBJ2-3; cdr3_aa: CASRKGLGGPDTQYF; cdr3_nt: TGTGCCAGCAGAAAGGGACTAGGTGGCCCAGATACGCAGTATTTT
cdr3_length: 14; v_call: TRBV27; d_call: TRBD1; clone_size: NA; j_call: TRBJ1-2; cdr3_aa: CASGLQGVTPGYTF; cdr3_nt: TGTGCCAGCGGACTACAGGGGGTTACACCGGGCTACACCTTC
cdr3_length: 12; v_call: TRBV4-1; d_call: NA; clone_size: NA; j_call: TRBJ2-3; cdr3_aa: CASSQPRDTQYF; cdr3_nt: TGCGCCAGCAGCCAACCGCGGGATACGCAGTATTTT
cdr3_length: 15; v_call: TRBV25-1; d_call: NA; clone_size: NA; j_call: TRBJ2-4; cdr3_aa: CASPAPQFFKNIQYF; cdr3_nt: TGTGCCAGCCCTGCCCCCCAGTTTTTCAAAAACATTCAGTACTTC
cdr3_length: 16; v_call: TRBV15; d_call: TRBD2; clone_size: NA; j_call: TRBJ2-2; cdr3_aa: CATSRGGFANTGELFF; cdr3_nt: TGTGCCACCAGCAGGGGGGGGTTCGCGAACACCGGGGAGCTGTTTTTT
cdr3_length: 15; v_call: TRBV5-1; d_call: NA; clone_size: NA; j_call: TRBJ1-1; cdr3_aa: CASSSGESANTEAFF; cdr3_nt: TGCGCCAGCAGCTCTGGAGAGTCAGCCAACACTGAAGCTTTCTTT
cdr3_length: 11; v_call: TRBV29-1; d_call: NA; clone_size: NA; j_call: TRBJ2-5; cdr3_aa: CSVNYLETQYF; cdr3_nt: TGCAGCGTCAACTACCTAGAGACCCAGTACTTC
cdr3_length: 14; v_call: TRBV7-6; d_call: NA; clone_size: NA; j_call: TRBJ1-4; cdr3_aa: CASSSNRAGEKLFF; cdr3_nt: TGTGCCAGCAGCTCCAACAGAGCAGGTGAAAAACTGTTTTTT
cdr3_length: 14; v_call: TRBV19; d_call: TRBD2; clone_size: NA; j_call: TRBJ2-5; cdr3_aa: CASSTTSGSLSQYF; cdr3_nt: TGTGCCAGTAGTACGACTAGCGGGAGTTTGTCCCAGTACTTC
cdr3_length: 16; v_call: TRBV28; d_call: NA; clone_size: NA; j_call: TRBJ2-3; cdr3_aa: CASSSSWDSPTDTQYF; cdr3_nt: TGTGCCAGCAGTTCCTCGTGGGACTCCCCCACAGATACGCAGTATTTT
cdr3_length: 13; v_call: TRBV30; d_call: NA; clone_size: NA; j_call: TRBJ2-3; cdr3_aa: CAWRVAGTDTQYF; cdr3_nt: TGTGCCTGGAGGGTGGCGGGGACAGATACGCAGTATTTT
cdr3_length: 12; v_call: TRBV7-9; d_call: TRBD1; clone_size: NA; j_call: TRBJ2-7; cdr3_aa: CASSLTGDEQYF; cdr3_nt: TGTGCCAGCAGCTTAACAGGGGACGAGCAGTACTTC
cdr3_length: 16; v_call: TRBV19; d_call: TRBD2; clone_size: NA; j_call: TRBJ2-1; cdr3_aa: CASGTLTSGAYNEQFF; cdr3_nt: TGTGCCAGTGGAACCCTGACTAGCGGGGCGTACAATGAGCAGTTCTTC
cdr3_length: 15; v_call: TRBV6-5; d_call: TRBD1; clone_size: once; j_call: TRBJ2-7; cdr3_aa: CASRTWGQYSYEQYF; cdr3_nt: TGTGCCAGCAGAACTTGGGGACAGTACTCCTACGAGCAGTACTTC
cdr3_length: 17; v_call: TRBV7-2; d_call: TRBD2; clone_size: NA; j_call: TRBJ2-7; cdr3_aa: CASSPQETSGSSYEQYF; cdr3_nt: TGTGCCAGCAGCCCGCAGGAAACTAGCGGGAGCTCCTACGAGCAGTACTTC
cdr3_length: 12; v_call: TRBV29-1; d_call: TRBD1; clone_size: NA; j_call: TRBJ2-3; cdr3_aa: CSVVSSQGTQYF; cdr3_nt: TGCAGCGTTGTTTCGTCACAGGGGACGCAGTATTTT
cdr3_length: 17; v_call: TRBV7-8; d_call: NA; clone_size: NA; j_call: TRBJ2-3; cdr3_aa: CASSFDRLGGRGDTQYF; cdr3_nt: TGTGCCAGCAGCTTCGACCGCCTGGGGGGGCGGGGAGATACGCAGTATTTT
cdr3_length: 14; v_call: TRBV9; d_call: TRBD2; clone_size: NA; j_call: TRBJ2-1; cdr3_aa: CASSVGPGGNEQFF; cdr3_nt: TGTGCCAGCAGCGTAGGCCCGGGGGGAAATGAGCAGTTCTTC
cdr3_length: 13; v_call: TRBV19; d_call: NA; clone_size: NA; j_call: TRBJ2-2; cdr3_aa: CASTEWGAGELFF; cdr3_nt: TGTGCCAGTACCGAATGGGGAGCCGGGGAGCTGTTTTTT
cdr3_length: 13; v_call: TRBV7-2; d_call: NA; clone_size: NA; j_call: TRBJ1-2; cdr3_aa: CASSLANSRGYTF; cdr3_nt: TGTGCCAGCAGCTTAGCGAACAGTCGGGGCTACACCTTC
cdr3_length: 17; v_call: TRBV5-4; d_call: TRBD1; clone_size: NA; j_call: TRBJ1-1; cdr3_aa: CASSSPVTGGMVTEAFF; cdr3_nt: TGTGCCAGCAGCTCCCCAGTGACAGGGGGTATGGTGACTGAAGCTTTCTTT
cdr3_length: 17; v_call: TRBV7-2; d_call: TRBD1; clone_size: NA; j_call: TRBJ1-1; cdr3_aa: CASSLARDRPLNTEAFF; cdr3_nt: TGTGCCAGCAGCTTAGCCCGGGACAGGCCTTTGAACACTGAAGCTTTCTTT
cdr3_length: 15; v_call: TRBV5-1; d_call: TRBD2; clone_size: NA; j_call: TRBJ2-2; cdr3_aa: CASSSGLAGTGELFF; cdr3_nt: TGCGCCAGCAGCTCGGGACTAGCGGGAACCGGGGAGCTGTTTTTT
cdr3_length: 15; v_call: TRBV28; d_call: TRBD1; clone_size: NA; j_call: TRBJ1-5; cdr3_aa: CASSLLRTGGTVEHF; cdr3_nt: TGTGCCAGCAGTTTATTAAGGACAGGGGGGACAGTAGAGCATTTT
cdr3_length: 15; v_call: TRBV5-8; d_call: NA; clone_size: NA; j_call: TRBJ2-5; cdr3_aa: CASSRGQGIQETQYF; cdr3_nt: TGTGCCAGCAGCCGAGGGCAGGGGATCCAAGAGACCCAGTACTTC
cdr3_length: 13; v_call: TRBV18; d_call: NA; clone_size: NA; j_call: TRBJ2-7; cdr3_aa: CASSPPGYYEQYF; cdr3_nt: TGTGCCAGCTCACCTCCCGGGTACTACGAGCAGTACTTC
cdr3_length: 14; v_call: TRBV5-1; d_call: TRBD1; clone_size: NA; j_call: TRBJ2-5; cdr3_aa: CASRRDRATVAQYF; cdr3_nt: TGCGCCAGCAGAAGGGACAGGGCAACAGTTGCCCAGTACTTC
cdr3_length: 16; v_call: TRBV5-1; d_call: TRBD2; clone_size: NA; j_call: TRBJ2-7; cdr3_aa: CASSFLPGTTRYEQYF; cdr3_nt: TGCGCCAGCAGCTTCCTTCCCGGGACTACCCGCTACGAGCAGTACTTC
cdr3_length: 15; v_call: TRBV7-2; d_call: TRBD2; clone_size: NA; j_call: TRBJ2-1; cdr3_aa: CASSLASGRYNEQFF; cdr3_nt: TGTGCCAGCAGCTTAGCTAGCGGGAGGTACAATGAGCAGTTCTTC
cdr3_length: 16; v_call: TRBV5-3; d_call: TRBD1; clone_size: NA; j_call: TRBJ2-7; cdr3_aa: CARSFSRETGLHEQYF; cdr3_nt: TGTGCCAGAAGCTTTAGTCGTGAGACAGGGCTCCACGAGCAGTACTTC
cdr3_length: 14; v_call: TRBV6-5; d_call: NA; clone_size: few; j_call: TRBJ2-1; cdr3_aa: CASSFVGDPNEQFF; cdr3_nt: TGTGCCAGCAGTTTTGTGGGAGACCCCAATGAGCAGTTCTTC
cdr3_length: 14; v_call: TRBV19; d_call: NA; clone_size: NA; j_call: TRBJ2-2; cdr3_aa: CASQTSGQSGELFF; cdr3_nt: TGTGCCAGCCAGACTTCCGGACAGTCCGGGGAGCTGTTTTTT
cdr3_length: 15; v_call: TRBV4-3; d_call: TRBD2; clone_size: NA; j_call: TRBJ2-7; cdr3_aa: CASSHGLAGTYEQYF; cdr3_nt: TGCGCCAGCAGCCACGGACTAGCGGGAACCTACGAGCAGTACTTC